The clone carrying this TCR beta chain is medium-sized in the sample. This sample is drawn from a study of T cell repertoires in aging, cancer and after chemotherapy. Multiplex touch-down PCR with TRB-A/B primers amplified rearranged V-D-J TRB sequences. TCRdb re-called the multiplex PCR reads with MiXCR, one entry per CDR3 protein. The sample lists 11,000 or so distinct CDR3 sequences; 20% to 30% were seen once. Germline V gene lookup returns CDR1 SQVTM and CDR2 ANQGSEA. The CDR3 length is 10 residues. Trimming took 5 bases from V and 9 from J, leaving 10 bases between them. The template was genomic DNA from peripheral blood, not RNA.

This receptor was identified in a human donor in good health. The V call is TRBV29-1, the J call TRBJ1-1, with D perhaps matching TRBD1 (5 bases). The specimen was blood. CDR3 loop: CSVRDSQAFF. CDR3 coding DNA: TGCAGCGTTCGAGACAGCCAAGCTTTCTTT.